The present entry profiles one T cell receptor beta chain with its context. Sequencing was performed with immunoSEQ multiplex PCR; in TCRdb, only in-frame clones are kept and a portion is missing. There are fewer than 250,000 clones in the sample; 80% to 90% occur only once, and approximately 7.3% lies in the top ten. The sample originates from a study of blood T cell repertoires in COVID-19. Study summary: T cells, B-cell-depleted T cells, or PBMCs provided the cDNA or gDNA that served as material.

Specimen: PBMCs or T cells enriched from blood (not recorded which). The clonotype was recovered from a man aged 25-45 years in a cohort exposed to, infected with or recovered from COVID-19 (not recorded which).

CDR3 amino acids: CASSWAGRGEQYF. The CDR3 DNA sequence: TGTGCCAGCAGTTGGGCCGGGAGGGGCGAGCAGTACTTC. The chain has TRBV27 and TRBJ2-7; 8 bases agree with TRBD2. Germline V gives CDR1 MNHEY, CDR2 SMNVEV (reference sequence). CDR3 length equals 13 residues. Trimming took 4 bases from V and 6 from J; bases not matched to a gene: 5.